This entry describes one T cell receptor (beta chain). The data derive from a study of brain T cells in children with intractable seizures. This table comes from immunoSEQ multiplex PCR, and its TCRdb copy is limited to in-frame clones, with some not included. The repertoire includes about 340,000 clones, roughly 92% of them detected once, and 5.7% sits in the top ten. Germline V gene lookup returns CDR1 KGHDR and CDR2 SFDVKD. The CDR3 is 13 residues long. Trimming pared 5 bases from V and 0 bases from J, leaving 7 bases between. Time point of the sample: blood from clinic visit 5 months post-surgery; TSC patient then seizure free.

V and J are TRBV24-1 and TRBJ2-7; D is unclear. The receptor comes from a boy in the first two years of life with tuberous sclerosis and intractable seizures. This sample comprised peripheral blood, obtained roughly 5 months after surgery. CDR3 sequence (DNA): TGTGCCACCAGTGGCGGAAGCTCCTACGAGCAGTACTTC. Protein sequence: CATSGGSSYEQYF.